This is a list of T cell receptor beta chains from one sample in a study of cytomegalovirus exposure and HLA in healthy donors. Generated by immunoSEQ multiplex PCR, the TCRdb table keeps only in-frame clones and is missing some. The sample includes some 170,000 clones, roughly 79% seen only once; the top ten take around 14%. What was sequenced was PBMCs. The source is a woman in her forties or fifties in good health and CMV-seronegative. Each CDR3 is given with its conserved first and last residue. Fields, in order: clone size, V gene, J gene, D gene, CDR3 DNA, CDR3 protein. A D gene is named only where the DNA matches it firmly. The listing skips clone size in some rows; elsewhere it reads once, few, many or a size class.

-	TRBV5-4	TRBJ1-1	-	TGTGCCAGCAGCTTGCTGAGAACTGAAGCTTTCTTT	CASSLLRTEAFF
once	TRBV25-1	TRBJ1-6	-	TGTGCCAGCAGTGATAGGGAGGTTTCACCCCTCCACTTT	CASSDREVSPLHF
-	TRBV2	TRBJ2-1	TRBD2	TGTGCCAGCAGAGCCTCCGGGACTAGCGGGACCTCCTACAATGAGCAGTTCTTC	CASRASGTSGTSYNEQFF
-	TRBV18	TRBJ2-4	TRBD1	TGTGCCAGCTCACCGGGACAGGGGACGAACATTCAGTACTTC	CASSPGQGTNIQYF
-	TRBV6-7	TRBJ1-1	-	TGTGCCAGCAGAGTCTTCGAAAGGGGGTCTGAAGCTTTCTTT	CASRVFERGSEAFF
-	TRBV7-5	TRBJ2-3	-	TGTGCCAGAAGCCCCCGGGACAGGGGAGATACGCAGTATTTT	CARSPRDRGDTQYF
-	TRBV6-5	TRBJ2-1	-	TGTGCCAGCAGTAGGGACTCGTCCTACAATGAGCAGTTCTTC	CASSRDSSYNEQFF
-	TRBV18	TRBJ1-2	TRBD1	TGTGCCAGCTCACCGGACAGGGGGTATGGCTACACCTTC	CASSPDRGYGYTF
-	TRBV11-3	TRBJ2-5	TRBD2	TGTGCCAGCAGCCAAGCCCGGGGACTAGCGGGGTCAGAGACCCAGTACTTC	CASSQARGLAGSETQYF
-	TRBV15	TRBJ2-7	-	TGTGCCACCAGCAGGGACAGAAGGGAGCAGTACTTC	CATSRDRREQYF
once	TRBV27	TRBJ2-7	-	TGTGCCAGCAGTTTATCGAGAGAGTACGAGCAGTACTTC	CASSLSREYEQYF
-	TRBV11-2	TRBJ2-7	-	TGTGCCAGCAGCCTAGACAGGGAGGGAACCTACGAGCAGTACTTC	CASSLDREGTYEQYF
-	TRBV5-1	TRBJ1-4	-	TGCGCCAGCAAGACGACGGAAGCGGCCTCGCGAAAACTGTTTTTT	CASKTTEAASRKLFF
-	TRBV6-5	TRBJ2-6	-	TGTGCCAGCAGGGACAGACACTCTGGGGCCAACGTCCTGACTTTC	CASRDRHSGANVLTF
few	TRBV28	TRBJ2-3	-	TGTGCCAGCAGTTTAGAGGCCACAGATACGCAGTATTTT	CASSLEATDTQYF
-	TRBV27	TRBJ2-2	-	TGTGCCAGCAGTTTCTTCCTAGGGGCGTCGGCCGGGGAGCTGTTTTTT	CASSFFLGASAGELFF
-	TRBV5-1	TRBJ1-2	TRBD1	TGCGCCAGCAGCCAAACGGACAGGGCTCATGGCTACACCTTC	CASSQTDRAHGYTF